Listed below are T cell receptor beta chains from one sample, sequenced in a study of radiotherapy plus CTLA-4 blockade in lung cancer. Using immunoSEQ multiplex PCR, the repertoire was profiled, and TCRdb retains in-frame clones only, with some absent. This table holds more than 95,000 clones, about four fifths found once. The input for sequencing was peripheral blood, taken from a patient treated with radiotherapy plus ipilimumab. Receptor source: a human donor with non-small cell lung cancer who had a partial response to radiotherapy plus ipilimumab. Some clones in this sample may be carry-over from other donors' samples. The conserved cysteine and the conserved F or W are not part of the CDR3 here. The order of the fields is V gene, CDR3 protein.

TRBV15 ATSRTGFGQPQH
TRBV19 ASAFGRVRGYTGELF
TRBV7-2 ASSPQGSNQPQH
TRBV6-5 ASSYGGGLYEQY
TRBV6-5 ASSRGQGPYEQY
TRBV30 AWTLGSEQY
TRBV7-2 ASSFGDLGLPDTQY
TRBV7-9 ASSLPGQGD
TRBV5-4 ASSPGQGARTEAF
TRBV10-2 ASSESPQVAGANNEQF
TRBV28 ASSPMRASGGPTGELF
TRBV5-3 ARKKRCEQY
TRBV5-4 ASSLADGGSRY
TRBV15 ATSREGSSYNEQF
TRBV28 ASSTTPRAGLGEQY
TRBV4-2 ASSQESRTYNEQF
TRBV7-6 ASSLAGAGNTIY
TRBV11-3 ASSLGRWGEQF
TRBV11-3 ASSLDVRRTEAF
TRBV19 ASFDRVLGNTEAF
TRBV2 AIPTSGSAGTGELF
TRBV28 ASSPSGRGETQY
TRBV29-1 SGGEGESKGYT
TRBV6-1 ASTLSYEQY
TRBV27 ASGQNTGELF
TRBV6-5 ASSYSSRGSSPLH